This entry concerns a single TCR beta chain. Antigen unknown. Through 5' RACE with UMI labels, the TRB cDNA libraries were prepared. TCRdb re-called the 5' RACE reads and catalogs CDR3 proteins one per entry, DNA excluded. Its table lists 55,000 to 70,000 distinct CDR3 sequences. These data belong to a study of CXCR3-negative and CXCR3-positive naive CD8 T cells. Study at large: Each library held about 1.5 +/- 0.3 million TRB reads, approximately 130 million in total.

There are 17 residues in the CDR3. Study-wide findings and caveats: Diversity was high in both naive subsets and much lower in memory cells. When CXCR3-positive naive cells were set against CXCR3-negative naive cells, the former had more hydrophobic TRB CDR3s. TRBV-TRBJ usage was similar across naive CXCR3 subsets but distinct in memory cells.

The sample comprised naive CXCR3+ CD8+ T cells from blood. Subset given: CD45RO-CCR7+CD27+CD95- naive CD8+ T cells expressing CXCR3 (TNR3+). This receptor was obtained from a human donor in good health. Some clones in this sample may be carry-over from other donors' samples. The V call is TRBV12-3 or TRBV12-4, the J call TRBJ1-1; TCRdb calls TRBD1, which cannot be checked without DNA. This chain's CDR3 is CASSLVRGTGAGTEAFF.